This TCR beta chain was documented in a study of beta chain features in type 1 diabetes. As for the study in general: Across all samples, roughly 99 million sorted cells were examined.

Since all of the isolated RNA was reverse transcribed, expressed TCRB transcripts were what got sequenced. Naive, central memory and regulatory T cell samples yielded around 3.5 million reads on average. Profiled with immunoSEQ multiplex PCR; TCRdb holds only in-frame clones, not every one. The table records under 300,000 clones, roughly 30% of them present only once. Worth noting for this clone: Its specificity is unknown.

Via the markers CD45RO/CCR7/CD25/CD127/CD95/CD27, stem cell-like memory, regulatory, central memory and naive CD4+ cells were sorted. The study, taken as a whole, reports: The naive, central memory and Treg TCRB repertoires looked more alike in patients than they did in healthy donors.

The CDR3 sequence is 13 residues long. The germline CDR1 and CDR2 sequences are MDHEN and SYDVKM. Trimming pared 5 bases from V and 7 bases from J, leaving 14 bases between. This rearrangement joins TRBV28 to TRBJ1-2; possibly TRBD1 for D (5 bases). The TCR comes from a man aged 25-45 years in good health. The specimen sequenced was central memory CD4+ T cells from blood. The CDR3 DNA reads TGTGCCAGCAGTGGAGCGCAGGGTATTGGCTACACCTTC. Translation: CASSGAQGIGYTF.